This entry concerns a single TCR beta chain. Its antigen is currently unknown. Anti-CD45RA microbeads isolated naive and transitional T cells from pooled CD4+ and CD8+ cells. From mRNA, alpha and beta CDR3 regions were amplified using semiquantitative ARM-PCR. In ARM-PCR, communal superprimers followed tagged nested gene-specific primers for exponential amplification. TCRdb recomputed calls from the multiplex PCR reads with MiXCR, one row per CDR3 protein. The table records 7,000 or so distinct CDR3 sequences, roughly 70% of them present only once. The data originate from a study of relationships among human T cell subsets. Study results and limitations: Over 60% of CD8+ cytotoxic sequences were in clones over 100 reads; regulatory and Th2 had few.

J was trimmed by 1 base and V by 0 bases; bases with no gene match: 3. The CDR3 spans 16 residues. V usage is TRBV12-3 or TRBV12-4 and J usage is TRBJ1-5, with 7 bases that match TRBD1. This TCR came from a man aged 35 to 55 in good health. Sequencing was performed on naive and transitional (CD45RA+) T cells sorted from blood. This CDR3 reads CASSLATGQSNQPQHF. For the CDR3, the DNA is TGTGCCAGCAGTTTAGCGACGGGACAGAGCAATCAGCCCCAGCATTTT.